This T cell receptor beta chain was observed in a study of metastatic and nonmetastatic thyroid tumors. Across the study: The comparison covered peripheral blood and tumor or nodule tissue in malignant and benign thyroid patients. Study findings and constraints: The study reportedly found significantly higher TCR beta diversity in malignant thyroid tumors than benign nodules, in blood and tumor.

In its sample, this clone was seen many times. Its cognate antigen is unknown. The same CDR3 also results from other DNA sequences found in this sample. Every patient was untreated before thyroid surgery. Authors' processing steps: Differences in CDR3 between clinicopathological groups were drawn on to build a classifier intended to discriminate distant-metastatic papillary thyroid cancer patients. Via MiXCR, TCRdb re-called the PCR reads. Here the V and J calls rest on TCRdb's processing, not on the authors' analysis. Of tens of thousands of clones listed, approximately 14% were seen once; the top ten hold 15% to 20%. The CDR3 runs to 15 residues. The junction had 9 bases not matched to a gene; V was cut back by 8 bases and J by 1 base. Germline assignment: CDR1 MDHEN and CDR2 SYDVKM.

Source material: blood. The V gene is TRBV28, the J gene TRBJ1-2, with TRBD1 matching 8 bases. This receptor was obtained from a female donor with papillary thyroid cancer or a benign thyroid nodule (not recorded which). Some clones in this sample may be carry-over from other donors' samples. CDR3 in amino acids: CASEPTTGVNYGYTF. CDR3 coding DNA: TGTGCCAGCGAACCAACGACAGGGGTTAACTATGGCTACACCTTC.